This is a list of T cell receptor beta chains from one sample in a study of blood T cell repertoires in COVID-19. The table came from immunoSEQ multiplex PCR; TCRdb's copy has only in-frame clones and leaves some out. Seen here are about 120,000 clones, 78% observed once, and the top ten hold about 2.1%. Sequencing input: peripheral blood. The receptors shown here come from a man aged 70-80 years with acute or convalescent COVID-19. CDR3s include the opening cysteine and the closing phenylalanine or tryptophan. The D gene is left open where the match is weak. Clone size appears in some rows only: once, few, many, or a class for an expanded clone.

TRBV6-1	17	TRBJ2-7	-	-	TGTGCCAGCAGTGCGTACAGAATGACAGGTTTCTCCTACGAGCAGTACTTC	CASSAYRMTGFSYEQYF
TRBV7-2	14	TRBJ2-1	-	-	TGTGCCAGCGGTGGACGGGGAGAACACAATGAGCAGTTCTTC	CASGGRGEHNEQFF
TRBV2	12	TRBJ1-2	-	few	TGTGCCAGCAGTGGTACAAGCTATGGCTACACCTTC	CASSGTSYGYTF
TRBV18	14	TRBJ2-7	-	-	TGTGCCAGCTCACCATCCGGGACATCTAACGAGCAGTACTTC	CASSPSGTSNEQYF
TRBV6-5	16	TRBJ2-4	-	-	TGTGCCAGCAGTTACTCCTCCTCTGAGGGAAAAAACATTCAGTACTTC	CASSYSSSEGKNIQYF
TRBV11-2	13	TRBJ2-5	-	-	TGTGCCAGCAGCTCAGGGACTCCAGAGACCCAGTACTTC	CASSSGTPETQYF
TRBV6-6	17	TRBJ1-2	-	once	TGTGCCAGCAGCCGAGCTGGGGGCCTTTCTGTTATGTATGGCTACACCTTC	CASSRAGGLSVMYGYTF
TRBV11-3	17	TRBJ2-3	TRBD2	few	TGTGCCAGCAGCTTATCCCTTAGCGGGGTCCGCACAGATACGCAGTATTTT	CASSLSLSGVRTDTQYF
TRBV11-2	13	TRBJ1-1	TRBD1	-	TGTGCCAGCAGCTTAGGCCAGGGACAGGGAGCTTTCTTT	CASSLGQGQGAFF
TRBV25-1	11	TRBJ1-1	-	-	TGTGCCAGTTTAGAGAACACTGAAGCTTTCTTT	CASLENTEAFF
TRBV6-5	13	TRBJ1-2	TRBD1	once	TGTGCCAGCAGAAGGGACAGCAACTATGGCTACACCTTC	CASRRDSNYGYTF
TRBV4-3	17	TRBJ2-3	TRBD2	once	TGCGCCAGCAGCCAAGTAGCGGGGGCCGTTAGCACAGATACGCAGTATTTT	CASSQVAGAVSTDTQYF
TRBV5-5	14	TRBJ2-7	TRBD1	-	TGTGCCAGCAGCCCCCCTACAGGGGTTCTGGAGCAGTACTTC	CASSPPTGVLEQYF
TRBV27	16	TRBJ1-2	-	-	TGTGCCAGCAGTTCTACAGGGACGGTGTCCAACTATGGCTACACCTTC	CASSSTGTVSNYGYTF
TRBV6-5	14	TRBJ1-1	TRBD1	-	TGTGCCAGCAGTTCGACAGGGACGCTCCTTGAAGCTTTCTTT	CASSSTGTLLEAFF
TRBV5-4	15	TRBJ2-3	-	-	TGTGCCAGCAGCTTGGCCCTGAGCGTCACAGATACGCAGTATTTT	CASSLALSVTDTQYF
TRBV7-3	16	TRBJ1-3	TRBD1	-	TGTGCCAGCAGCTCTCTCCCCGGGACAGGTGGAAACACCATATATTTT	CASSSLPGTGGNTIYF
TRBV12-5	16	TRBJ1-2	-	-	TGTGCTAGTGGTTTGTATTGGGACAAAATTAACTATGGCTACACCTTC	CASGLYWDKINYGYTF
TRBV19	16	TRBJ1-1	TRBD1	-	TGTGCCAGTAGTATTGAGGGACAGGGGAGCAGCACTGAAGCTTTCTTT	CASSIEGQGSSTEAFF
TRBV9	16	TRBJ2-3	TRBD1	-	TGTGCCAGCAGCGGCAGACAGGGGGGGGGCACAGATACGCAGTATTTT	CASSGRQGGGTDTQYF
TRBV7-9	14	TRBJ2-5	TRBD1	once	TGTGCCAGCAGCTTAGCGGACAGGGACAAGACCCAGTACTTC	CASSLADRDKTQYF
TRBV27	14	TRBJ1-2	-	-	TGTGCCAGCAGAACGATCGGGACACACTATGGCTACACCTTC	CASRTIGTHYGYTF
TRBV6-2/TRBV6-3	17	TRBJ1-5	-	-	TGTGCCAGCAGTTACACCCCTGAAAGGGGCGGTGGTCAGCCCCAGCATTTT	CASSYTPERGGGQPQHF
TRBV12-3/TRBV12-4	13	TRBJ2-5	TRBD1	-	TGTGCCAGCAGCGACAGGGGACAGGAGACCCAGTACTTC	CASSDRGQETQYF
TRBV6-2/TRBV6-3	15	TRBJ1-1	-	-	TGTGCCAGCAGTTCCCACCTGACCGGGGGCACTGAAGCTTTCTTT	CASSSHLTGGTEAFF
TRBV18	14	TRBJ2-7	TRBD1	few	TGTGCCAGCTCACCACAACAGGGGGCTTACGAGCAGTACTTC	CASSPQQGAYEQYF
TRBV5-6	15	TRBJ1-6	TRBD1	-	TGTGCCAGCAGCTTGGTGGGACAGCTCAATTCACCCCTCCACTTT	CASSLVGQLNSPLHF
TRBV9	15	TRBJ1-1	-	-	TGTGCCAGCAGCGTAGGGGGCGGTTTTTACCCTGAAGCTTTCTTT	CASSVGGGFYPEAFF
TRBV18	13	TRBJ1-1	-	-	TGTGCCAGCTCACCGCAGGGGAGCACTGAAGCTTTCTTT	CASSPQGSTEAFF
TRBV6-2/TRBV6-3	14	TRBJ2-4	-	-	TGTGCCAGCAGTTACTTACTGGGGGGAAACATTCAGTACTTC	CASSYLLGGNIQYF
TRBV5-6	16	TRBJ1-2	TRBD1	-	TGTGCCACATACCGACTAACCGGGACAGCAACCATGGGCTACACCTTC	CATYRLTGTATMGYTF
TRBV5-1	16	TRBJ2-7	TRBD2	once	TGCGCCAGCAGCTTGGGGCTCGGCGGGGGCTCCTACGAGCAGTACTTC	CASSLGLGGGSYEQYF
TRBV3-1/TRBV3-2	15	TRBJ2-5	TRBD2	-	TGTGCCAGCAGCCGACTTCGGGGGGGCCAAGAGACCCAGTACTTC	CASSRLRGGQETQYF
TRBV6-5	16	TRBJ2-2	-	-	TGTGCCAGCAGTTACCGCCCGGGGTGGAACACCGGGGAGCTGTTTTTT	CASSYRPGWNTGELFF
TRBV6-2/TRBV6-3	15	TRBJ1-2	TRBD1	-	TGTGCCAGCAGTCGGGCAGGGGGTGTCCCCTATGGCTACACCTTC	CASSRAGGVPYGYTF
TRBV20-1	10	TRBJ1-1	-	-	TGCAGTGCAAGAAGGGGGGAAGCTTTCTTT	CSARRGEAFF
TRBV3-1/TRBV3-2	13	TRBJ1-2	TRBD1	-	TGTGCCAGCAGCCTTGGGACAGCAAATGGCTACACCTTC	CASSLGTANGYTF
TRBV7-6	18	TRBJ1-6	TRBD1	-	TGTGCCAGCAGCCCCGGGACAGTACTAAGCTCCTATAATTCACCCCTCCACTTT	CASSPGTVLSSYNSPLHF
TRBV11-2	16	TRBJ2-3	-	-	TGTGCCAGCAGCCGCGCGGAGGGGGCCAGCACAGATACGCAGTATTTT	CASSRAEGASTDTQYF
TRBV7-8	14	TRBJ1-6	-	-	TGTGCCAGCAGCTTACCCCTGGTCCGGTCACCCCTCCACTTT	CASSLPLVRSPLHF
TRBV4-3	16	TRBJ2-1	TRBD2	-	TGCGCCAGCAGTCCCACGGGACTAGCGGCGTACAATGAGCAGTTCTTC	CASSPTGLAAYNEQFF
TRBV6-5	13	TRBJ1-1	-	-	TGTGCCAGCAGTCCCTCGGGTGGCACTGAAGCTTTCTTT	CASSPSGGTEAFF
TRBV27	14	TRBJ1-1	-	once	TGTGCCAGCAGCGCAGGGGTGGGGTACACTGAAGCTTTCTTT	CASSAGVGYTEAFF
TRBV4-2	17	TRBJ1-1	-	-	TGTGCCAGCAGCCAAGACTCCTACAGGCACATGAACACTGAAGCTTTCTTT	CASSQDSYRHMNTEAFF
TRBV9	14	TRBJ1-3	-	-	TGTGCCAGCAGCGTAGCAGGCTCTGGAAACACCATATATTTT	CASSVAGSGNTIYF
TRBV6-1	12	TRBJ1-2	-	-	TGTGCCAGCAGTGAAATCGGCTATGGCTACACCTTC	CASSEIGYGYTF
TRBV6-5	13	TRBJ1-1	-	once	TGTGCCAGTTCCCGGCAGGGTGGAACTGAAGCTTTCTTT	CASSRQGGTEAFF